The text below deals with one T cell receptor (beta chain). Participant-reported clinical history was the basis for cohort assignment. Methods used by the authors: Nucleated cell counts were estimated from reference gene primer amplification. Clones were read by immunoSEQ multiplex PCR, and TCRdb kept only the in-frame ones, dropping some. The DNA gave D and trimming, while V, J and clone size come from that table. The top ten clones hold 1.3% of a sample with about 220,000 clones, approximately 80% of them seen once. This sample is part of a study of blood T cell repertoires in COVID-19. Study as a whole: Samples of COVID-19 (acute and convalescent) were obtained from the United States, Italy and Spain.

The source material was PBMCs or T cells enriched from blood (not recorded which). The clonotype was recovered from a woman aged 40-49 years with acute COVID-19.

The CDR3 region has the DNA TGTGCCAGCAGTAATCTAGCGGGAGAAGGCACAGATACGCAGTATTTT. The encoded protein is CASSNLAGEGTDTQYF. This chain connects TRBV14 to TRBJ2-3; 10 bases are shared with TRBD2. Germline values: CDR1 SGHDN, CDR2 FVKESK. CDR3 length: 16 residues. V trimming: 6 bases; J trimming: 1 base; junction bases outside the gene matches: 7.